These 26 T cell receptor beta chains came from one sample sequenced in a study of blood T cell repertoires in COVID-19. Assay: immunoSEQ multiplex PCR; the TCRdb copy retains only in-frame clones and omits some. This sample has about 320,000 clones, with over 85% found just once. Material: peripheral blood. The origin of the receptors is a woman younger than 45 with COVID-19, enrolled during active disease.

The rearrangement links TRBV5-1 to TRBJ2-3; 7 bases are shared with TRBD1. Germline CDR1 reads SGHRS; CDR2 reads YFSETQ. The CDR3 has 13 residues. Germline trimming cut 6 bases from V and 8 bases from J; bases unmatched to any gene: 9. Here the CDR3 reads CASKGATWLTQYF. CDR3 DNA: TGCGCCAGCAAGGGGGCTACTTGGCTTACGCAGTATTTT. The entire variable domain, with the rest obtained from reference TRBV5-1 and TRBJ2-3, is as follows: KAGVTQTPRYLIKTRGQQVTLSCSPISGHRSVSWYQQTPGQGLQFLFEYFSETQRNKGNFPGRFSGRQFSNSRSEMNVSTLELGDSALYLCASKGATWLTQYFGPGTRLTVL.

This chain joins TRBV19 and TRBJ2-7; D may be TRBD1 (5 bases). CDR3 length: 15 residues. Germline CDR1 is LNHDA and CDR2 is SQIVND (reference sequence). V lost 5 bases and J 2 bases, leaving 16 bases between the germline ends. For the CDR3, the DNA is TGTGCCAGTAGTGGCTCGCAGGGAATAACCTACGAGCAGTACTTC. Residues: CASSGSQGITYEQYF.

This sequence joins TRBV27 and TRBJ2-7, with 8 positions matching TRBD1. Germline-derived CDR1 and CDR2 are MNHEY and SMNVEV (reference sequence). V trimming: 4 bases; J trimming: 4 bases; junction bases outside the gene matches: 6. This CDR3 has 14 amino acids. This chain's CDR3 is CASSYAGGFYEQYF. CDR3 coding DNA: TGTGCCAGCAGTTATGCAGGGGGCTTTTACGAGCAGTACTTC.

The CDR3 protein is CASDTGVTGELFF. The CDR3 region has the DNA TGTGCCTCCGACACAGGGGTAACCGGGGAGCTGTTTTTT. This sequence joins TRBV3-1 (or the pseudogene TRBV3-2) and TRBJ2-2; 7 nucleotides match TRBD1. Germline lookup yields CDR1 LGHDT and CDR2 YNNKEL (reference sequence). The CDR3 has 13 amino acids. J was trimmed by 5 bases and V by 11 bases; bases with no gene match: 8.

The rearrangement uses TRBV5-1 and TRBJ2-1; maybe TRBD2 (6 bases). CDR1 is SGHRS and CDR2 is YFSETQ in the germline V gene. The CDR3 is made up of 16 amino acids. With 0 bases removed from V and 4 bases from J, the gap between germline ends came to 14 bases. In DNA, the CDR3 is TGCGCCAGCAGCTTGGTGGGGGGTCCTACATACAATGAGCAGTTCTTC. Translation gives CASSLVGGPTYNEQFF.

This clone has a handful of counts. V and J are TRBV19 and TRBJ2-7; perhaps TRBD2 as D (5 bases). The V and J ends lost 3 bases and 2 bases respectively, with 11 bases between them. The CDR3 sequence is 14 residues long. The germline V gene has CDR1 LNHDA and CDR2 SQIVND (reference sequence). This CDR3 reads CASSITPRAYEQYF. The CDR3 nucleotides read TGTGCCAGTAGTATTACCCCGAGGGCCTACGAGCAGTACTTC.

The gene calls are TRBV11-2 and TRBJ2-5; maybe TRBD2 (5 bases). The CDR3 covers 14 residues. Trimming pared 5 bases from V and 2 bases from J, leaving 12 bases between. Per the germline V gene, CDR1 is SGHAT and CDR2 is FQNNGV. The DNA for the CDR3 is TGTGCCAGCAGCCCCTCGCCGGGGCAAGAGACCCAGTACTTC. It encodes CASSPSPGQETQYF.

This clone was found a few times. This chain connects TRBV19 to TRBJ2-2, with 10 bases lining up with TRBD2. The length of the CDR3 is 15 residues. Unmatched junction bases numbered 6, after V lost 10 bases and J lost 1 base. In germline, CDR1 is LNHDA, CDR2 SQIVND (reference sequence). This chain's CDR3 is CATALAGRNTGELFF. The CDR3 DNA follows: TGTGCCACTGCACTAGCGGGGCGGAACACCGGGGAGCTGTTTTTT.

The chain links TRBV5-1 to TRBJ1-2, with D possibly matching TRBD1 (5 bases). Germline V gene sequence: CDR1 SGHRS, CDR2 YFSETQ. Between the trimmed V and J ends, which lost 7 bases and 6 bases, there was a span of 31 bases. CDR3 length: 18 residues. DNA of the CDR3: TGCGCCAGCCACACCCAGCCCCCACGCCGACAAGGGGCCCATGGCTACACCTTC. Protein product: CASHTQPPRRQGAHGYTF.

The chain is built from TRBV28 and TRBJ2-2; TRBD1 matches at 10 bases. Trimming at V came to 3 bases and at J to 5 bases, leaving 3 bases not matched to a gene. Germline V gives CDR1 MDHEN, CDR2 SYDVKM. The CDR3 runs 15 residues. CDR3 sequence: CASSFSDRGTGELFF. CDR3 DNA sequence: TGTGCCAGCAGTTTTTCGGACAGGGGGACCGGGGAGCTGTTTTTT.

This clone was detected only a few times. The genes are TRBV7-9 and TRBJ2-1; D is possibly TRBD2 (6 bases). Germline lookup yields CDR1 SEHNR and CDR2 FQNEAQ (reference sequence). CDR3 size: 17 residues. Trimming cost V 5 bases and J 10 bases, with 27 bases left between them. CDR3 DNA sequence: TGTGCCAGCAGCCCGTCCCTGGACTTTCTGCCGGGAGAGGAGCAGTTCTTC. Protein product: CASSPSLDFLPGEEQFF. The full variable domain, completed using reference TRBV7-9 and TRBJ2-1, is DTGVSQNPRHKITKRGQNVTFRCDPISEHNRLYWYRQTLGQGPEFLTYFQNEAQLEKSRLLSDRFSAERPKGSFSTLEIQRTEQGDSAMYLCASSPSLDFLPGEEQFFGPGTRLTVL.

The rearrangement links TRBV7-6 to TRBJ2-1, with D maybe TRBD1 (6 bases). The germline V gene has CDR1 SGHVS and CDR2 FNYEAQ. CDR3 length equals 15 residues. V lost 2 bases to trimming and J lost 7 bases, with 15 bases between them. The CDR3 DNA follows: TGTGCCAGCAGCTTATACCCAGGGGTCTATAATGAGCAGTTCTTC. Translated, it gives CASSLYPGVYNEQFF.

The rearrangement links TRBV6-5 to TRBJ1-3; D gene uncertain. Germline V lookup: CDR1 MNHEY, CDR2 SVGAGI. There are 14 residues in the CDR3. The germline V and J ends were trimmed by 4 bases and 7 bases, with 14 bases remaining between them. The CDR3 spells CASSFLNDRNTIYF. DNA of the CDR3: TGTGCCAGCAGTTTTCTCAACGATCGGAACACCATATATTTT.

CDR3 in amino acids: CASSFGQIEAFF. In nucleotides, the CDR3 is TGTGCCAGCAGCTTCGGACAGATTGAAGCTTTCTTT. The chain uses TRBV12-3 or TRBV12-4 and TRBJ1-1, with a weak D call TRBD1 (6 bases). Trimming cost V 6 bases and J 7 bases, with 12 bases left between them. The CDR3 contains 12 residues.

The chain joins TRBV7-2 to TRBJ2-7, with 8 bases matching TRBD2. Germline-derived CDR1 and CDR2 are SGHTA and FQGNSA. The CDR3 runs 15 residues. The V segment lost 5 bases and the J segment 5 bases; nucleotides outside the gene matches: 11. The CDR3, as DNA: TGTGCCAGCAGCCCCCTTCTAGCGGGTTTTCACGAGCAGTACTTC. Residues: CASSPLLAGFHEQYF.

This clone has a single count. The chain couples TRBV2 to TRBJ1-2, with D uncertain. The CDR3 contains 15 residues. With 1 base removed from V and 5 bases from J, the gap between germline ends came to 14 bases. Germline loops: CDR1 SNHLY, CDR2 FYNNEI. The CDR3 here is CASSEGQAYEYGYTF. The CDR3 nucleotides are TGTGCCAGCAGTGAAGGCCAGGCGTACGAATATGGCTACACCTTC.

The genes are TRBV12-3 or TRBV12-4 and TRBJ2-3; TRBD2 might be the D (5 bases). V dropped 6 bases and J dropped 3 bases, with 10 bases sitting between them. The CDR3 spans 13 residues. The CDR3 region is CASRTGVTDTQYF. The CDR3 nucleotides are TGTGCCAGCAGAACCGGGGTTACAGATACGCAGTATTTT.

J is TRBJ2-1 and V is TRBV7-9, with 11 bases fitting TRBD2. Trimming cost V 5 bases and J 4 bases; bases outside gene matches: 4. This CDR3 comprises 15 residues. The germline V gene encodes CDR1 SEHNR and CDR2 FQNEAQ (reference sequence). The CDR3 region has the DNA TGTGCCAGCAGCCGAACTAGCGGGGGTTACAATGAGCAGTTCTTC. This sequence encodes CASSRTSGGYNEQFF.

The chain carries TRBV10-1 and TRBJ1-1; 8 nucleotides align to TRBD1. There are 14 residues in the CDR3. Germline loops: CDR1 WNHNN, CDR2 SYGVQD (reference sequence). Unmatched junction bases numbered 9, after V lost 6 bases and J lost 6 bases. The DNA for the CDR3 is TGCGCCAGCAGCGTTTCTCAGGGGGCGGCTGAAGCTTTCTTT. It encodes CASSVSQGAAEAFF.

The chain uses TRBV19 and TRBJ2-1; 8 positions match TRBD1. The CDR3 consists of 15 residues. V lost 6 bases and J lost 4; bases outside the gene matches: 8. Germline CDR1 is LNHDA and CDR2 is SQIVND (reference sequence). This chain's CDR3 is CASSNLGTGYNEQFF. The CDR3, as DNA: TGTGCCAGTAGCAATCTCGGGACAGGATACAATGAGCAGTTCTTC.

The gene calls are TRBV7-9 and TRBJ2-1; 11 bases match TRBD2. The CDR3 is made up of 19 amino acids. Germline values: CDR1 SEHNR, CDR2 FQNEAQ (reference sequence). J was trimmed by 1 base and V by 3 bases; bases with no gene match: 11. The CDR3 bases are TGTGCCAGCAGCTTTGGCGCTCTAGCGGGGGGACAATCCTACAATGAGCAGTTCTTC. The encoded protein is CASSFGALAGGQSYNEQFF.

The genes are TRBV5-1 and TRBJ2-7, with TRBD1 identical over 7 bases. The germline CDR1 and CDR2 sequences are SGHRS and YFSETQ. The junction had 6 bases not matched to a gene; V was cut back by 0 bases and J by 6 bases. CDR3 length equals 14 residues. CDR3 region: CASSLDPTGVEQYF. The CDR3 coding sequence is TGCGCCAGCAGCTTGGACCCTACAGGGGTCGAGCAGTACTTC.

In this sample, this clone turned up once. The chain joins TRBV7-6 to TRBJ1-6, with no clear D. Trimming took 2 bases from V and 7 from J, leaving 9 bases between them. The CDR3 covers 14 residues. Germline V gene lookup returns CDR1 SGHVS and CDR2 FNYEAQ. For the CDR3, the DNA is TGTGCCAGCAGCTTAATCCGGGAAAATTCACCCCTCCACTTT. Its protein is CASSLIRENSPLHF.

DNA of the CDR3: TGTGCCAGCAGCGTTTTTTCGGGGGGGCTCGATACGCAGTATTTT. Translating it yields CASSVFSGGLDTQYF. The chain joins TRBV9 to TRBJ2-3; 8 bases align to TRBD2. V shed 2 bases, J shed 6 bases, and the junction held 8 bases outside the gene matches. From germline, CDR1 is SGDLS and CDR2 YYNGEE. This CDR3 is 15 amino acids long.

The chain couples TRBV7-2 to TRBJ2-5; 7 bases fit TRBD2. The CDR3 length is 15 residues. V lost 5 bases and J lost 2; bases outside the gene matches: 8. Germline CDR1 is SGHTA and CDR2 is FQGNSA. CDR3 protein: CASSLKRGLQETQYF. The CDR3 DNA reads TGTGCCAGCAGCCTCAAGCGGGGCCTACAAGAGACCCAGTACTTC. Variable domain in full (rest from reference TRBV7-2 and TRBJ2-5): GAGVSQSPSNKVTEKGKDVELRCDPISGHTALYWYRQSLGQGLEFLIYFQGNSAPDKSGLPSDRFSAERTGGSVSTLTIQRTQQEDSAVYLCASSLKRGLQETQYFGPGTRLLVL.

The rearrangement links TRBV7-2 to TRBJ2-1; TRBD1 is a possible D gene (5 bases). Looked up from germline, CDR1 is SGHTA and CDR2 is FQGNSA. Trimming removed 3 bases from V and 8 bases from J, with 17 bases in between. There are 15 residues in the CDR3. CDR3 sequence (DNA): TGTGCCAGCAGCTTGGGGCAGGCGGTTTTGCATGAGCAGTTCTTC. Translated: CASSLGQAVLHEQFF.